Sequencing of this TCR beta chain was carried out in a study of T cell responses to AZD1222 COVID-19 vaccine. Profiling relied on immunoSEQ multiplex PCR, and the TCRdb table lists in-frame clones only, not all of them. Here the sample spans 69,000 or so clones, roughly 87% being singletons. This clone was picked up one time. The V gene lost 1 base and the J gene lost 2 bases, with 6 bases spanning the gap. The germline V gene has CDR1 LGHNA and CDR2 YSLEER. The length of the CDR3 is 15 residues. This chain uses TRBV4-3 with TRBJ2-6; D remains unclear. This sample comprised peripheral blood, obtained 28 days after the second AZD1222 dose. The clonotype comes from an adult who received the AZD1222 COVID-19 vaccine. The CDR3 DNA follows: TGCGCCAGCAGCCAAGCGGGCACTGGGGCCAACGTCCTGACTTTC. The encoded protein is CASSQAGTGANVLTF.